The 15 T cell receptor beta chains in this list originate from one sample, sequenced in a study of shared clonotypes between healthy human individuals. Sequencing used immunoSEQ multiplex PCR; TCRdb keeps in-frame clones, though not all of them. The sample carries roughly 1,000,000 clones, 75% to 80% recorded once. The specimen sequenced was memory CD4+ T cells from PBMCs. Subset meaning: CD45RA-negative fraction. These receptors were collected from a man aged 18 to 30 in good health. Some clones in this sample may be carry-over from other donors' samples.

The rearrangement uses TRBV5-4 and TRBJ2-7; D ambiguous. The germline gives CDR1 SGHNT, CDR2 YYREEE (reference sequence). V shed 2 bases and J shed 0 bases, with 9 bases lying between them. The CDR3 has 14 residues. The CDR3 protein is CASSFQASSYEQYF. In DNA, the CDR3 is TGTGCCAGCAGCTTCCAGGCGAGCTCCTACGAGCAGTACTTC.

This chain connects TRBV29-1 to TRBJ2-2; D is tentatively TRBD1 or TRBD2 (5 bases each). V lost 6 bases, J lost 0 bases, and 11 bases lay in between. This CDR3 has 14 amino acids. Germline V CDR1 and CDR2: SQVTM, ANQGSEA. CDR3 region: CSVTGTANTGELFF. In DNA, the CDR3 is TGCAGCGTAACCGGGACCGCGAACACCGGGGAGCTGTTTTTT.

The chain joins TRBV6-6 to TRBJ1-5; no clear D. This CDR3 is 11 amino acids long. Trimming left V 5 bases short and J 13 bases short, with 12 bases between. CDR1 is MNHNY, CDR2 SVGAGI, per germline (reference sequence). The CDR3 here is CASSTLTQQHF. Written as DNA, the CDR3 is TGTGCCAGCAGTACCTTGACACAACAGCATTTT.

The CDR3 sequence is CASSLRNRRGNQPQHF. The CDR3 nucleotides read TGTGCCAGCAGTCTCCGGAACAGAAGGGGGAATCAGCCCCAGCATTTT. This chain uses TRBV28 with TRBJ1-5; tentative D call: TRBD1 (6 bases). CDR1 is MDHEN and CDR2 is SYDVKM in the germline V gene. Trimming cost V 5 bases and J 4 bases, with 18 bases left between them. The CDR3 contains 16 residues.

The gene calls are TRBV5-1 and TRBJ1-2; 8 bases match TRBD1. Losses at the gene ends were 0 bases for V and 8 bases for J; bases not matched to a gene: 6. From germline, CDR1 is SGHRS and CDR2 YFSETQ. The CDR3 runs to 14 residues. CDR3 DNA: TGCGCCAGCAGCTTGGGTCCAGGGGGCGAAGGCTACACCTTC. It translates to CASSLGPGGEGYTF.

The chain employs TRBV9 and TRBJ2-2; 8 bases line up with TRBD2. Germline CDR1 reads SGDLS; CDR2 reads YYNGEE. V lost 0 bases to trimming and J lost 4 bases; unmatched junction nucleotides: 8. The length of the CDR3 is 17 residues. The CDR3 loop reads CASSVASGGLSTGELFF. The DNA of the CDR3 is TGTGCCAGCAGCGTAGCCTCGGGAGGGCTGAGCACCGGGGAGCTGTTTTTT.

The gene calls are TRBV28 and TRBJ1-3; D is ambiguous. The germline V gene has CDR1 MDHEN and CDR2 SYDVKM. The CDR3 is 12 amino acids. V shed 6 bases and J shed 4 bases, with 7 bases lying between them. The CDR3, as DNA: TGTGCCAGCAGATTTCGGGGAAACACCATATATTTT. Encoded protein: CASRFRGNTIYF.

V usage is TRBV5-6 and J usage is TRBJ2-1, with D unclear. V shed 3 bases and J shed 4 bases, with 17 bases lying between them. CDR3 length: 16 residues. Germline values: CDR1 SGHDT, CDR2 YYEEEE. The CDR3 nucleotides read TGTGCCAGCAGCTACATCCTTAGGATAGGATACAATGAGCAGTTCTTC. It encodes CASSYILRIGYNEQFF.

The gene calls are TRBV6-6 and TRBJ2-7; tentatively, D is TRBD1 or TRBD2 (5 bases each). Germline V gives CDR1 MNHNY, CDR2 SVGAGI (reference sequence). CDR3 length: 16 residues. The V and J ends lost 6 bases and 2 bases respectively, with 20 bases between them. The DNA for the CDR3 is TGTGCCAGCAGAGCAAAAATCCGGGACGCAACCTACGAGCAGTACTTC. Encoded protein: CASRAKIRDATYEQYF.

This clone was detected only once. The V gene is TRBV7-3, the J gene TRBJ2-2; D might be TRBD1 (7 bases). CDR3 size: 14 residues. CDR1 and CDR2 from the germline V gene are SGHTA and FQGTGA. V shed 9 bases and J shed 6 bases, with 17 bases lying between them. This CDR3 is CASRQGGASGELFF. DNA of the CDR3: TGTGCCAGTCGACAGGGAGGCGCGTCCGGGGAGCTGTTTTTT.

As regards this clone: A far more abundant clone sits one base away, making this likely a read error. Other DNA sequences within the sample encode an identical CDR3. The rearrangement uses TRBV9 and TRBJ2-3; 10 nucleotides agree with TRBD1. The germline CDR1 and CDR2 sequences are SGDLS and YYNGEE. Trimming removed 3 bases from V and 1 base from J; junction bases left unmatched: 2. This CDR3 spans 15 amino acids. The CDR3 DNA reads TGTGCCAGCAGCGCCGGGACAGGGGGCACAGATACGCAGTATTTT. The encoded protein is CASSAGTGGTDTQYF.

The chain is built from TRBV29-1 and TRBJ2-4; TRBD1 might be the D (6 bases). There are 13 residues in the CDR3. The germline gives CDR1 SQVTM, CDR2 ANQGSEA. V shed 5 bases and J shed 6 bases, with 14 bases lying between them. The CDR3 protein is CSVSATGLNIQYF. Written as DNA, the CDR3 is TGCAGCGTTTCGGCCACAGGGCTAAACATTCAGTACTTC.

The genes are TRBV30 and TRBJ2-1, with D maybe TRBD2 (5 bases). V lost 4 bases, J lost 7 bases, and 17 bases lay in between. The germline V gene encodes CDR1 GTSNPN and CDR2 SVGIG (reference sequence). The CDR3 has 14 residues. CDR3 in DNA: TGTGCCTGGACTCGGAAGGGAGCATTGAATGAGCAGTTCTTC. Translation: CAWTRKGALNEQFF.

The V and J genes are TRBV6-5 and TRBJ2-7; 8 bases agree with TRBD1. The V gene end was trimmed by 1 base and the J gene end by 2 bases; junction bases not matched to a gene: 4. The V gene's germline CDR1 is MNHEY and CDR2 SVGAGI. This CDR3 is 15 amino acids long. The CDR3 bases are TGTGCCAGCAGTTACTTACAGGGGGGCCCCTACGAGCAGTACTTC. Amino acids: CASSYLQGGPYEQYF.

The V and J genes are TRBV7-2 and TRBJ1-1; no clear D. The CDR3 is 14 residues long. Germline assignment: CDR1 SGHTA and CDR2 FQGNSA. Trimming pared 2 bases from V and 1 base from J, leaving 8 bases between. The CDR3 DNA is TGTGCCAGCAGCTTAATAAGTGCGAACACTGAAGCTTTCTTT. This codes for CASSLISANTEAFF. The whole variable domain, remainder taken from reference TRBV7-2 and TRBJ1-1, is GAGVSQSPSNKVTEKGKDVELRCDPISGHTALYWYRQSLGQGLEFLIYFQGNSAPDKSGLPSDRFSAERTGGSVSTLTIQRTQQEDSAVYLCASSLISANTEAFFGQGTRLTVV.